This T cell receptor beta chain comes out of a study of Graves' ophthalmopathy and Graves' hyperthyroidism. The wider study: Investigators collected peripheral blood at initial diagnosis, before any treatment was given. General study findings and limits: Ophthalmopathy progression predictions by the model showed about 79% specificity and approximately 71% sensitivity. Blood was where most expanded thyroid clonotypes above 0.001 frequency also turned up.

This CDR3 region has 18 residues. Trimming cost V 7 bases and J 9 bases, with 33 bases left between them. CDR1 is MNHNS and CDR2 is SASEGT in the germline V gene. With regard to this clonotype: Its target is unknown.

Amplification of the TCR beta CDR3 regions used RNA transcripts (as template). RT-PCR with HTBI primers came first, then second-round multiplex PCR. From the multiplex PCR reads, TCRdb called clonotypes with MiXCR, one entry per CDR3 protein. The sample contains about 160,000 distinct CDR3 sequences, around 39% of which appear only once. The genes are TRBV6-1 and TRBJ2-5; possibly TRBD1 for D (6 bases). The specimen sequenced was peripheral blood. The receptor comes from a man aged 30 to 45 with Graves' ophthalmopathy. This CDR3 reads CASNPRTLGASQTWAQYF. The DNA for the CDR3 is TGTGCCAGCAACCCCCGGACCTTGGGGGCAAGCCAGACGTGGGCCCAGTACTTC.